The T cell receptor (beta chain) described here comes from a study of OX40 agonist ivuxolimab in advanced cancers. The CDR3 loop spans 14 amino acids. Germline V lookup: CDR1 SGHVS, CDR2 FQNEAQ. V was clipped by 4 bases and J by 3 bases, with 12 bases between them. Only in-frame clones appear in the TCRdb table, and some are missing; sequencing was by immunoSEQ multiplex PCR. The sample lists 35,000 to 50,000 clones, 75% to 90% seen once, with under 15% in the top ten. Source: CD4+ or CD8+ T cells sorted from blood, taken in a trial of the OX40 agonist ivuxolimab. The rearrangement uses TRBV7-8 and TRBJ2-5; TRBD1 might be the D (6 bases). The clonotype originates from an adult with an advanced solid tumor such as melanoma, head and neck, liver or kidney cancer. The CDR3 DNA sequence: TGTGCCAGCAGCTCGGACCAGGGGAAAGAGACCCAGTACTTC. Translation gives CASSSDQGKETQYF.